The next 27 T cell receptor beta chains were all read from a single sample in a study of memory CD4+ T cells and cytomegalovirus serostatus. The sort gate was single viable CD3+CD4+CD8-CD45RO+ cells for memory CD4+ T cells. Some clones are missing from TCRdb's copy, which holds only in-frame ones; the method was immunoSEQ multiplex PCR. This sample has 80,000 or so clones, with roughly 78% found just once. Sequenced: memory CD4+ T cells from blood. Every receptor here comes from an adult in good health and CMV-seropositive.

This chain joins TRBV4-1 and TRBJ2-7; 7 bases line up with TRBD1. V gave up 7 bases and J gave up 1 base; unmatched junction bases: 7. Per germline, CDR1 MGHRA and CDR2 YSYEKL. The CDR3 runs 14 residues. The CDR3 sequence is CASKTGVGSYEQYF. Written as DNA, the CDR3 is TGCGCCAGCAAAACAGGGGTCGGATCCTACGAGCAGTACTTC.

The CDR3 DNA follows: TGCGCCAGCAGTGAGTCGGGGGTCTATGGCTACACCTTC. Protein product: CASSESGVYGYTF. This sequence joins TRBV10-1 and TRBJ1-2; weak D call: TRBD1 (5 bases). V was clipped by 0 bases and J by 4 bases, with 6 bases between them. Germline V lookup: CDR1 WNHNN, CDR2 SYGVQD (reference sequence). The CDR3 runs to 13 residues.

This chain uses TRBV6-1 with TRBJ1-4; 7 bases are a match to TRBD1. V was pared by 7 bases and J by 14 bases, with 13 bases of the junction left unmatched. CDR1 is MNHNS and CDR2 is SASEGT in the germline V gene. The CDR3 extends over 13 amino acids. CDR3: CASTQRWDSSLFF. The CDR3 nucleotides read TGTGCCAGCACCCAAAGGTGGGACAGCTCGCTGTTTTTT.

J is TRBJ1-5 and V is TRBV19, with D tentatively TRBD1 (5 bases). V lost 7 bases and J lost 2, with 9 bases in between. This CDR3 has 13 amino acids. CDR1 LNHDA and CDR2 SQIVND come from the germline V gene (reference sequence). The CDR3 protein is CASNPQGNQPQHF. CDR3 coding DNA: TGTGCCAGTAACCCACAGGGCAATCAGCCCCAGCATTTT.

The CDR3 sequence is CASSLWTGGQGEQFF. The CDR3 DNA reads TGCGCCAGCAGCTTGTGGACGGGGGGGCAGGGTGAGCAGTTCTTC. V and J are TRBV5-1 and TRBJ2-1, with 8 bases fitting TRBD2. The CDR3 contains 15 residues. Germline loops: CDR1 SGHRS, CDR2 YFSETQ. The V and J ends lost 1 base and 9 bases, in that order; junction bases with no gene match: 9.

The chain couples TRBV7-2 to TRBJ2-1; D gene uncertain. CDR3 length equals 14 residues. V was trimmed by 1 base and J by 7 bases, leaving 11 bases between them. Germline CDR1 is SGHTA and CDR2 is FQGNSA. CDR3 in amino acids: CASSLVSRANEQFF. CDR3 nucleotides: TGTGCCAGCAGCTTAGTCTCTAGAGCAAATGAGCAGTTCTTC.

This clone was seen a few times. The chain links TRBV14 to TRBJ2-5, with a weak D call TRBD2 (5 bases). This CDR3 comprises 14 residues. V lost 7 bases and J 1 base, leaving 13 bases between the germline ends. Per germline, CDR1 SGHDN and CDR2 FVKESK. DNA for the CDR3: TGTGCCAGCAACAAGAGGGCAGGCCAAGAGACCCAGTACTTC. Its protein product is CASNKRAGQETQYF.

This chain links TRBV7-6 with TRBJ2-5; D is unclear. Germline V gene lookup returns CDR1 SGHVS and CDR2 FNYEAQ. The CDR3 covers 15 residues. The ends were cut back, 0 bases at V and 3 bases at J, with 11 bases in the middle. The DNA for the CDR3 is TGTGCCAGCAGCTTAGCGTTGGACCGAGAAGAGACCCAGTACTTC. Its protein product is CASSLALDREETQYF.

CDR3 sequence: CASSLAENTEAFF. The CDR3 DNA sequence: TGTGCCAGCAGCTTAGCAGAGAACACTGAAGCTTTCTTT. The genes are TRBV7-2 and TRBJ1-1; D is uncertain. CDR3 length equals 13 residues. V was trimmed by 0 bases and J by 1 base, leaving 3 bases between them. From germline, CDR1 is SGHTA and CDR2 FQGNSA. The full variable domain, in which reference TRBV7-2 and TRBJ1-1 provide the parts outside the CDR3, is GAGVSQSPSNKVTEKGKDVELRCDPISGHTALYWYRQSLGQGLEFLIYFQGNSAPDKSGLPSDRFSAERTGGSVSTLTIQRTQQEDSAVYLCASSLAENTEAFFGQGTRLTVV.

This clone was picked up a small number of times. DNA of the CDR3: TGTGCCAGCAGCCCCCGGGGTAGCGGGAGTCTGCAGACCCAGTACTTC. Residues: CASSPRGSGSLQTQYF. V usage is TRBV7-2 and J usage is TRBJ2-5, with 9 bases aligning to TRBD2. This CDR3 is 16 amino acids long. The trim removed 5 bases at V and 6 bases at J, leaving 13 bases unmatched. Per the germline V gene, CDR1 is SGHTA and CDR2 is FQGNSA.

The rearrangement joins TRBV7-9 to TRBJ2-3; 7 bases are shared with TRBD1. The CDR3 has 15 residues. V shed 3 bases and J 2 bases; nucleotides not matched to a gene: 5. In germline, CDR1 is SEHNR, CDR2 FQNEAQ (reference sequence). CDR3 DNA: TGTGCCAGCAGCTTTAGACAGGGAAACACAGATACGCAGTATTTT. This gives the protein CASSFRQGNTDTQYF.

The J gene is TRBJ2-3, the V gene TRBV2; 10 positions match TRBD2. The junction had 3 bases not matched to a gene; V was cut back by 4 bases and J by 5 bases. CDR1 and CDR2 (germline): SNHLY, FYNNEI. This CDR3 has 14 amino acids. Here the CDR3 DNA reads TGTGCCAGCAGTGGGCTAGCGGGGGAAGATACGCAGTATTTT. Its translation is CASSGLAGEDTQYF.

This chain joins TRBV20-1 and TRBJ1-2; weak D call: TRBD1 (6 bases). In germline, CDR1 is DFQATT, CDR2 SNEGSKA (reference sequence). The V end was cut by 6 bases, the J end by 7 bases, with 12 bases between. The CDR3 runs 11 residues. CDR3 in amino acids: CSAKEGGGYTF. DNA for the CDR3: TGCAGTGCCAAAGAAGGGGGTGGCTACACCTTC.

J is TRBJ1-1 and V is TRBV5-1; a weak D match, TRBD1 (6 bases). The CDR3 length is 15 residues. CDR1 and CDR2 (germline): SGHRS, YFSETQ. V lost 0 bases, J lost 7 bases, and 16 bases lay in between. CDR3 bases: TGCGCCAGCAGCTTGGAGGGCAGGGGAGTTGGTGAAGCTTTCTTT. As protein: CASSLEGRGVGEAFF.

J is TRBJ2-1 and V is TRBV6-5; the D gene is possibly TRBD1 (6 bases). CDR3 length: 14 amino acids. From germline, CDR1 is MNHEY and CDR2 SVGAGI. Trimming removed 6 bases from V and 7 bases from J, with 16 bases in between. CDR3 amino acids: CASSRGRGKNEQFF. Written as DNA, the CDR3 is TGTGCCAGCAGCCGAGGCAGGGGTAAAAATGAGCAGTTCTTC.

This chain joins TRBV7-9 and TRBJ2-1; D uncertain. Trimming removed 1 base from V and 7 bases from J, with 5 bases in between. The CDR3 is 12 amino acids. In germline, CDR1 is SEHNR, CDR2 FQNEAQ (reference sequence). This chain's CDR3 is CASSLDRNEQFF. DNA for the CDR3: TGTGCCAGCAGCTTAGATAGAAATGAGCAGTTCTTC.

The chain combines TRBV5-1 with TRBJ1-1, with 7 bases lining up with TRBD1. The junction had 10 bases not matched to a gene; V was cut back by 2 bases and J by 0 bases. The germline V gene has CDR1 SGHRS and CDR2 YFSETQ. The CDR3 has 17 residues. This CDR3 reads CASSLTGEGKMNTEAFF. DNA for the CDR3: TGCGCCAGCAGCTTAACAGGGGAGGGGAAAATGAACACTGAAGCTTTCTTT.

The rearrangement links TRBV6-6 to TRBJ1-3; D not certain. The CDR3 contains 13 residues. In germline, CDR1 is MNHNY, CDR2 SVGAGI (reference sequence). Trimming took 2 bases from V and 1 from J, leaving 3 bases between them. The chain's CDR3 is CASSYGSGNTIYF. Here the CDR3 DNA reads TGTGCCAGCAGTTACGGGTCTGGAAACACCATATATTTT.

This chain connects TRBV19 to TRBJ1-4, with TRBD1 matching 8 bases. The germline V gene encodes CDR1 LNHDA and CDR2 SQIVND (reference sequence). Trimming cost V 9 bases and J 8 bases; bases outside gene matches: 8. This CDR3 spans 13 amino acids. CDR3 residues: CASGQGQGEKLFF. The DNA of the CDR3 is TGTGCCAGCGGACAGGGCCAGGGGGAAAAACTGTTTTTT.

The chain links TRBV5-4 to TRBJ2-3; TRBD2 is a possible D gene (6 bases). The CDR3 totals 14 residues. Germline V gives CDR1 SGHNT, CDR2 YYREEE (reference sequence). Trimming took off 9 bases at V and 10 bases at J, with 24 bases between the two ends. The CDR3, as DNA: TGTGCCACCCGGCGGAGGGACGGAGAGGGTCCGCAGTATTTT. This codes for CATRRRDGEGPQYF.

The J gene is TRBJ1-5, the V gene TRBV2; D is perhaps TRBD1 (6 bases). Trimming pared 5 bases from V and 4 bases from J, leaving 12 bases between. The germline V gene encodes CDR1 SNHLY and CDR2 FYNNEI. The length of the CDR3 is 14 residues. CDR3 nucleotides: TGTGCCAGCAGTCCGGACAGCTTTAATCAGCCCCAGCATTTT. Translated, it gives CASSPDSFNQPQHF.

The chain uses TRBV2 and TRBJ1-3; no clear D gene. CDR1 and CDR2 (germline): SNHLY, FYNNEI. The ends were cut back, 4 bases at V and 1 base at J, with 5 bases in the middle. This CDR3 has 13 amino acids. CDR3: CASSAPSGNTIYF. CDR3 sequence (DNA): TGTGCCAGCAGTGCGCCGTCTGGAAACACCATATATTTT.

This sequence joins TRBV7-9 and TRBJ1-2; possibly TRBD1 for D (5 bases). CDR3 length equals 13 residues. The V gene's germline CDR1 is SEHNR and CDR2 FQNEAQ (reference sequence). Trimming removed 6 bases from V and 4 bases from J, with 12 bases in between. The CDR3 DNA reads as TGTGCCAGCAGTCCTGAGGGACCCTATGGCTACACCTTC. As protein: CASSPEGPYGYTF. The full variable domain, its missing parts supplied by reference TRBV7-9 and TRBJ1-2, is DTGVSQNPRHKITKRGQNVTFRCDPISEHNRLYWYRQTLGQGPEFLTYFQNEAQLEKSRLLSDRFSAERPKGSFSTLEIQRTEQGDSAMYLCASSPEGPYGYTFGSGTRLTVV.

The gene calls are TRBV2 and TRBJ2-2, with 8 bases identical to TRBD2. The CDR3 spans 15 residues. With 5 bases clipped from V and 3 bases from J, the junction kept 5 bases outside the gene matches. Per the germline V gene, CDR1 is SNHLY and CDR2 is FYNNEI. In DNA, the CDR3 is TGTGCCAGCAGTTACGCCGGGGGGGACACCGGGGAGCTGTTTTTT. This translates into CASSYAGGDTGELFF.

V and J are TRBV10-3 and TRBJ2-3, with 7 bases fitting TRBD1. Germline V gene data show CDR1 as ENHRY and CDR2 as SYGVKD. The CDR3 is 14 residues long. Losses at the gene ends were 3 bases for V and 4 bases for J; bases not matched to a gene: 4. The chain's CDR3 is CAISENRGADTQYF. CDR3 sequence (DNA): TGTGCCATCAGTGAAAACAGGGGCGCAGATACGCAGTATTTT.

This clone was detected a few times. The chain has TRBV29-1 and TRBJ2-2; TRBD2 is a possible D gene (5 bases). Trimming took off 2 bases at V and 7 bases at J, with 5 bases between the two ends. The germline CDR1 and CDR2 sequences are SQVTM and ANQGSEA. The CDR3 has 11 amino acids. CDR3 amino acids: CSVERGGELFF. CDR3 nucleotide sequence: TGCAGCGTTGAACGGGGCGGGGAGCTGTTTTTT.

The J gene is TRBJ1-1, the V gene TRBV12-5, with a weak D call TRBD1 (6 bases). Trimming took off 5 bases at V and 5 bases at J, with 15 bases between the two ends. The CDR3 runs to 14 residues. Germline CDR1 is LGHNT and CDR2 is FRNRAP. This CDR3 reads CASGPGGGWTEAFF. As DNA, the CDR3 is TGTGCTAGTGGTCCTGGAGGGGGGTGGACTGAAGCTTTCTTT.